Following are 12 T cell receptor beta chains from one sample sequenced in a study of vaccination and CD4 T cells after COVID-19. Cultured CD4+ T cell DNA was sequenced using the Oncomine TCR Beta short-read assay. TCRdb re-derived calls from the PCR reads in MiXCR, one entry per CDR3 protein. The table records fewer than 20,000 distinct CDR3 sequences, 43% of them present only once. Their target antigens are unknown. Stated treatment: approximately 11-day PBMC culture with coronavirus spike peptide pools or control peptides (ViraFEST assay). Sequenced material: CD4+ T cells from blood, cultured in vitro, taken after SARS-CoV-2 vaccination. Source of these receptors: a human donor who had recovered from COVID-19.

The chain links TRBV20-1 to TRBJ1-1; D remains unclear. Per germline, CDR1 DFQATT and CDR2 SNEGSKA (reference sequence). Deletions cut 0 bases from V and 5 bases from J, with 7 bases between. The CDR3 consists of 12 residues. The CDR3 protein is CSARDGATEAFF. CDR3 nucleotides: TGCAGTGCTAGAGATGGCGCAACTGAAGCTTTCTTT.

This clonotype was detected only once. The germline gene is not matched at one end of the junction; a read error may be the cause. The chain combines TRBV9 with TRBJ1-2; unclear D gene. CDR1 is SGDLS and CDR2 is YYNGEE in the germline V gene. The CDR3 has 14 amino acids. CDR3 in amino acids: CASSEGSRGQANIF. The DNA of the CDR3 is TGTGCCAGCAGCGAGGGATCCCGCGGGCAGGCGAATATCTTC. Looking up the rest from reference TRBV9 and TRBJ1-2 gives the full variable domain: DSGVTQTPKHLITATGQRVTLRCSPRSGDLSVYWYQQSLDQGLQFLIQYYNGEERAKGNILERFSAQQFPDLHSELNLSSLELGDSALYFCASSEGSRGQANIFGSGTRLTVV.

The chain joins TRBV28 to TRBJ2-4; 9 positions agree with TRBD2. V dropped 2 bases and J dropped 7; count of bases not matched to a gene: 6. CDR1 and CDR2 from the germline V gene are MDHEN and SYDVKM. There are 15 residues in the CDR3. The CDR3, as DNA: TGTGCCAGCAGTTTAACTGGGGCGGGAGGGAACATTCAGTACTTC. Amino acids: CASSLTGAGGNIQYF.

This clonotype was picked up a small number of times. This chain connects TRBV19 to TRBJ2-7, with 7 bases aligning to TRBD2. Germline CDR1 and CDR2: LNHDA and SQIVND (reference sequence). With V trimmed by 6 bases and J by 2 bases, 13 bases remained unmatched. The CDR3 extends over 16 amino acids. CDR3 DNA sequence: TGTGCCAGTAGCCCCAAAGGAGGGAGGGGTCCCTACGAGCAGTACTTC. It codes for CASSPKGGRGPYEQYF.

The V and J genes are TRBV5-8 and TRBJ1-5, with 7 bases lining up with TRBD1. Germline V lookup: CDR1 SGHTS, CDR2 YDEGEE. V lost 0 bases, J lost 4 bases, and 7 bases stayed unmatched. The CDR3 covers 16 residues. CDR3 protein: CASSLGSAGGNQPQHF. CDR3 bases: TGTGCCAGCAGCTTGGGTTCCGCAGGGGGAAATCAGCCCCAGCATTTT.

V is TRBV2 and J is TRBJ1-1; 12 positions match TRBD1. Germline-derived CDR1 and CDR2 are SNHLY and FYNNEI. Trimming at V came to 9 bases and at J to 7 bases, leaving 9 bases not matched to a gene. This CDR3 has 14 residues. CDR3 in amino acids: CARQGDRGRVEAFF. The CDR3 nucleotides are TGTGCCAGACAGGGGGACAGGGGGCGGGTTGAAGCTTTCTTT.

This clonotype was observed a few times. The gene calls are TRBV19 and TRBJ2-1, with D possibly TRBD1 on 6 matching bases. Trimming pared 4 bases from V and 2 bases from J, leaving 12 bases between. This CDR3 comprises 15 residues. Germline loops: CDR1 LNHDA, CDR2 SQIVND (reference sequence). The CDR3 reads CASSTGETPYNEQFF. The CDR3 DNA reads as TGTGCCAGTAGTACAGGGGAAACCCCCTACAATGAGCAGTTCTTC.

This clonotype came up once. The rearrangement links TRBV7-2 to TRBJ2-7, with 11 bases lining up with TRBD1. With V trimmed by 6 bases and J by 3 bases, 1 base remained unmatched. The CDR3 has 13 amino acids. Germline CDR1 SGHTA, CDR2 FQGNSA. The CDR3 sequence is CASRGTGGYEQYF. Written as DNA, the CDR3 is TGTGCCAGCAGGGGGACAGGGGGCTACGAGCAGTACTTC. Full variable domain (missing parts from reference TRBV7-2 and TRBJ2-7): GAGVSQSPSNKVTEKGKDVELRCDPISGHTALYWYRQSLGQGLEFLIYFQGNSAPDKSGLPSDRFSAERTGGSVSTLTIQRTQQEDSAVYLCASRGTGGYEQYFGPGTRLTVT.

This clonotype has just one count. J is TRBJ1-5 and V is TRBV27; the D is unclear. V dropped 6 bases and J dropped 2 bases, with 17 bases sitting between them. Germline CDR1 reads MNHEY; CDR2 reads SMNVEV (reference sequence). The CDR3 loop spans 16 amino acids. CDR3 in amino acids: CASRLSGRAGNQPQHF. Here the CDR3 DNA reads TGTGCCAGCAGGCTAAGTGGTCGGGCCGGCAATCAGCCCCAGCATTTT.

Only a few counts were recorded for this clonotype. V and J are TRBV5-1 and TRBJ2-5; weak D call: TRBD1 (5 bases). The CDR3 is 14 amino acids. Germline V gene lookup returns CDR1 SGHRS and CDR2 YFSETQ. V was shortened by 5 bases and J by 4 bases, with 15 bases between the two germline ends. The DNA of the CDR3 is TGCGCCAGCAGTACCGCCAGGGTAGGAGAGACCCAGTACTTC. Amino acids: CASSTARVGETQYF.

J is TRBJ2-5 and V is TRBV6-1; the match to TRBD1 covers 10 bases. With 6 bases clipped from V and 5 bases from J, the junction kept 6 bases outside the gene matches. Germline V gives CDR1 MNHNS, CDR2 SASEGT. CDR3 length: 14 residues. The CDR3 region is CASSPTGGWETQYF. In nucleotides, the CDR3 is TGTGCCAGCAGCCCGACAGGGGGCTGGGAGACCCAGTACTTC.

This clonotype has just a few counts. This chain's CDR3 is CASSPRVSDRNTEAFF. As DNA, the CDR3 is TGTGCCAGCAGTCCCAGGGTCAGTGACAGGAACACTGAAGCTTTCTTT. The gene calls are TRBV27 and TRBJ1-1, with D perhaps TRBD1 (5 bases). CDR3 length: 16 residues. Germline CDR1 and CDR2: MNHEY and SMNVEV (reference sequence). V lost 5 bases and J 1 base, leaving 17 bases between the germline ends.